This TCR beta chain was captured by sequencing in a study of T cell responses to AZD1222 COVID-19 vaccine. With respect to this clone: The antigen remains unidentified.

Libraries were prepared by immunoSEQ multiplex PCR; TCRdb keeps only in-frame clonotypes and omits some of them. The data contain approximately 61,000 clones, 81% of them singletons. Study-wide findings and caveats: Donors skewed white British and female; clonal diversity was possibly underestimated. Along spike, vaccine-associated CD4 TCRs were found throughout, with dominance at 160-218 and 743-854. Just six or seven AZD1222 recipients tested seropositive at baseline.

Recipients boosted at about 4 weeks or about 12 weeks are pooled. V lost 3 bases to trimming and J lost 7 bases, with 10 bases between them. Germline CDR1 and CDR2: LGHNA and YNFKEQ. The CDR3 loop spans 13 amino acids. The receptor's source is an adult who received the AZD1222 COVID-19 vaccine. Here the sequenced sample was peripheral blood, taken 28 days after the second AZD1222 dose. The chain couples TRBV4-2 to TRBJ1-5; D perhaps matches TRBD1 (6 bases). Written as DNA, the CDR3 is TGTGCCAGCAGCCAGGGGGGCCGACAGCCCCAGCATTTT. Translating it yields CASSQGGRQPQHF.